The 9 T cell receptor beta chains below come from one sample, sequenced in a study of shared clonotypes between healthy human individuals. TCRdb's copy holds only in-frame clones and misses some; the assay was immunoSEQ multiplex PCR. The sample comprises roughly 220,000 clones, about 65% of which are singletons, and over 8.5% rests with the top ten. The sequenced material came from memory CD4+ T cells sorted from blood. Subset denoted: CD45RA-negative fraction. These receptors were collected from a man younger than 40 in good health.

The V call is TRBV18, the J call TRBJ2-6, with D uncertain. Germline CDR1 is KGHSH and CDR2 is LQKENI. Between the trimmed V and J ends, which lost 5 bases and 0 bases, there was a span of 5 bases. The CDR3 runs to 14 residues. CDR3 nucleotides: TGTGCCAGCTCATCCGACTCTGGGGCCAACGTCCTGACTTTC. Amino acid sequence: CASSSDSGANVLTF. Drawing the rest from reference TRBV18 and TRBJ2-6, the complete variable domain is NAGVMQNPRHLVRRRGQEARLRCSPMKGHSHVYWYRQLPEEGLKFMVYLQKENIIDESGMPKERFSAEFPKEGPSILRIQQVVRGDSAAYFCASSSDSGANVLTFGAGSRLTVL.

This clone came up a few times. V usage is TRBV5-1 and J usage is TRBJ1-4, with D hard to call. V was clipped by 1 base and J by 5 bases, with 6 bases between them. Germline CDR1 is SGHRS and CDR2 is YFSETQ. The CDR3 is 13 residues long. In DNA, the CDR3 is TGCGCCAGCAGCTTGCGGCAAAATGAAAAACTGTTTTTT. Its protein product is CASSLRQNEKLFF. Filled out from reference TRBV5-1 and TRBJ1-4, the complete variable domain reads KAGVTQTPRYLIKTRGQQVTLSCSPISGHRSVSWYQQTPGQGLQFLFEYFSETQRNKGNFPGRFSGRQFSNSRSEMNVSTLELGDSALYLCASSLRQNEKLFFGSGTQLSVL.

The chain employs TRBV6-1 and TRBJ2-3, with D perhaps assigned TRBD1 or TRBD2 (5 bases each). Per germline, CDR1 MNHNS and CDR2 SASEGT. V was shortened by 4 bases and J by 5 bases, with 13 bases between the two germline ends. CDR3 length equals 14 residues. This CDR3 is CASSAIAGGDTQYF. The CDR3 bases are TGTGCCAGCAGTGCGATAGCTGGGGGAGATACGCAGTATTTT.

The chain employs TRBV7-6 and TRBJ1-3; no reliable D call. Germline lookup yields CDR1 SGHVS and CDR2 FNYEAQ. The V end was cut by 1 base, the J end by 0 bases, with 4 bases between. There are 14 residues in the CDR3. CDR3 residues: CASSLGNSGNTIYF. The CDR3 DNA follows: TGTGCCAGCAGCTTAGGTAACTCTGGAAACACCATATATTTT.

The chain employs TRBV18 and TRBJ2-7; possible D gene TRBD2, 5 bases. Germline loops: CDR1 KGHSH, CDR2 LQKENI. There are 20 residues in the CDR3. V lost 0 bases, J lost 2 bases, and 26 bases lay in between. This CDR3 is CASSPPPSRVGLPKPYEQYF. The CDR3 region has the DNA TGTGCCAGCTCACCACCCCCCTCGCGAGTAGGACTGCCTAAACCCTACGAGCAGTACTTC.

This chain links TRBV27 with TRBJ2-3, with 7 bases aligning to TRBD2. V dropped 4 bases and J dropped 6; count of bases not matched to a gene: 1. The CDR3 contains 12 residues. Germline V gene sequence: CDR1 MNHEY, CDR2 SMNVEV (reference sequence). The CDR3 region has the DNA TGTGCCAGCAGTTCCGGGAGGGATACGCAGTATTTT. This gives the protein CASSSGRDTQYF.

This clone has only a few counts. The V and J genes are TRBV5-1 and TRBJ2-2, with 7 nucleotides matching TRBD1. The CDR3 sequence is 17 residues long. CDR1 is SGHRS and CDR2 is YFSETQ in the germline V gene. Trimming took 3 bases from V and 2 from J; bases not matched to a gene: 10. CDR3: CASSSLPTGANTGELFF. Written as DNA, the CDR3 is TGCGCCAGCAGCTCCCTCCCCACAGGGGCTAACACCGGGGAGCTGTTTTTT.

As for this clone: Distinct nucleotide sequences in the sample also encode this CDR3. This rearrangement joins TRBV2 to TRBJ1-2, with TRBD1 matching 7 bases. CDR3 length: 14 amino acids. In germline, CDR1 is SNHLY, CDR2 FYNNEI. Unmatched junction bases numbered 4, after V lost 4 bases and J lost 2 bases. CDR3 nucleotide sequence: TGTGCCAGCAGTGGACAGGGAAGAAACTATGGCTACACCTTC. This encodes CASSGQGRNYGYTF. Full variable domain (outside the CDR3, taken from reference TRBV2 and TRBJ1-2): EPEVTQTPSHQVTQMGQEVILRCVPISNHLYFYWYRQILGQKVEFLVSFYNNEISEKSEIFDDQFSVERPDGSNFTLKIRSTKLEDSAMYFCASSGQGRNYGYTFGSGTRLTVV.

This clone showed up just a few times. The chain has TRBV29-1 and TRBJ2-7, with a tentative D call TRBD2 (6 bases). Trimming took 1 base from V and 2 from J, leaving 9 bases between them. Germline values: CDR1 SQVTM, CDR2 ANQGSEA. This CDR3 comprises 13 residues. The DNA for the CDR3 is TGCAGCGTTGAAGCGGGAGCGGCCTACGAGCAGTACTTC. Protein sequence: CSVEAGAAYEQYF.